The clone carrying this T cell receptor (beta chain) was found many times. Amplification yielded TCR beta CDR3 regions, with RNA transcripts as the source. TCR CDR3 regions were first amplified by RT-PCR with HTBI primers. TCRdb passed the multiplex PCR reads through MiXCR, listing each CDR3 protein once. Among hundreds of thousands of distinct CDR3 sequences listed, around 15% were seen once. This sample is drawn from a study of T cells in Graves' hyperthyroidism and ophthalmopathy. The germline CDR1 and CDR2 sequences are GTSNPN and SVGIG (reference sequence). V gave up 4 bases and J gave up 5 bases; unmatched junction bases: 9. The CDR3 runs to 14 residues.

V usage is TRBV30 and J usage is TRBJ2-7, with TRBD2 matching 9 bases. The clonotype originates from a woman aged 25-40 years with Graves' hyperthyroidism. The sample comprised blood. Written as DNA, the CDR3 is TGTGCCTGGAACGTAGGCGGGAGGGCCCACGAGCAGTACTTC. The encoded protein is CAWNVGGRAHEQYF.